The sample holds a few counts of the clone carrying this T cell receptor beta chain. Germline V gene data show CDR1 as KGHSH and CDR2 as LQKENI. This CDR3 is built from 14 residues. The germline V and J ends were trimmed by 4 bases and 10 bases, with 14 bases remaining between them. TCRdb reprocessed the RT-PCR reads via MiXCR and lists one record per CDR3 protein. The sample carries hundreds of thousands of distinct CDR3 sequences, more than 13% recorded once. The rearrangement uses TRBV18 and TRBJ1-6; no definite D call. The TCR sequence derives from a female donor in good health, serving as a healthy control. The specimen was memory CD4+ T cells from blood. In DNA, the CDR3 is TGTGCCAGCTCACTCGACAAAAGTGAATCACCCCTCCACTTT. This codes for CASSLDKSESPLHF.